This note documents a single T cell receptor beta chain sequence. As yet, its antigen is unknown. The data derive from a study of T cell repertoires in cytomegalovirus infection. The wider study: Matching HLA type, along with CMV infection, was indicated by public TCR beta signatures.

TCRdb itself ran the reads through MiXCR, one entry per CDR3 protein. The table has just under 300,000 distinct CDR3 sequences, around 10% seen once; the top ten hold less than 3%. V trimming: 4 bases; J trimming: 0 bases; junction bases outside the gene matches: 8. Germline CDR1 is LGHDT and CDR2 is YNNKEL (reference sequence). This CDR3 comprises 16 residues. Study results and limitations: Public TCR beta family frequency separated CMV-and-HLA carriers, including in an independent cohort. The ex vivo response showed dominance by HLA-C-restricted CMV-specific TCR beta clonotypes.

This sequence joins TRBV3-1 and TRBJ1-1, with 7 bases that match TRBD1. The sample was PBMCs. The source of this sequence is a human donor in good health (CMV status not recorded). Some clones in this sample may be carry-over from other donors' samples. CDR3 protein: CASSLRAGGMNTEAFF. CDR3 in DNA: TGTGCCAGCAGCCTGCGAGCAGGGGGAATGAACACTGAAGCTTTCTTT. Combining the CDR3 with reference TRBV3-1 and TRBJ1-1 gives the whole variable domain DTAVSQTPKYLVTQMGNDKSIKCEQNLGHDTMYWYKQDSKKFLKIMFSYNNKELIINETVPNRFSPKSPDKAHLNLHINSLELGDSAVYFCASSLRAGGMNTEAFFGQGTRLTVV.